This T cell receptor (beta chain) is from a study of cytomegalovirus exposure and HLA in healthy donors. Regarding this clone: Its antigen remains unknown.

The PCR employed 60 Vbeta primers together with 13 Jbeta primers. Data came from immunoSEQ multiplex PCR; TCRdb stores just in-frame clones and leaves some out. In all, the sample yields around 76,000 clones. Study conclusions and caveats: Later analysis placed DRB1 highest and HLA-C lowest in TCR association rates, which differed by HLA locus. Rare TCR sequences dominated, though some public TCRs recurred in many donors.

This CDR3 is built from 14 residues. From germline, CDR1 is SQVTM and CDR2 ANQGSEA. V was shortened by 4 bases and J by 6 bases, with 19 bases between the two germline ends. The chain links TRBV29-1 to TRBJ2-7, with D possibly being TRBD2 (6 bases). Source material: PBMCs. The clonotype comes from a woman in her sixties in good health and CMV-seronegative. CDR3 amino acids: CSVGTGTGAAEQYF. CDR3 nucleotides: TGCAGCGTTGGTACCGGGACTGGGGCCGCCGAGCAGTACTTC.